This T cell receptor beta chain was recorded in a study of spatial heterogeneity in lung cancer. TCRdb reprocessed the 5' RACE reads via MiXCR and lists one record per CDR3 protein. Of roughly 6,900 distinct CDR3 sequences in the sample, 5.4% were seen once. The V gene lost 7 bases and the J gene lost 0 bases, with 12 bases spanning the gap. CDR3 length equals 15 residues. Time point here: sample taken at primary tumor resection. Unsorted samples of tumor, nontumor lung or frozen PBMC had their whole RNA sequenced. The clonotype comes from a female donor with early-stage non-small cell lung cancer. The rearrangement links TRBV12-3 or TRBV12-4 to TRBJ2-2, with D possibly called TRBD1 or TRBD2 (5 bases each). Sequences were derived from normal lung tissue next to the tumor, sampled at surgery. CDR3 coding DNA: TGTGCCAGCACCCCGGGGCTTGCGAACACCGGGGAGCTGTTTTTT. Its protein product is CASTPGLANTGELFF.